This entry lists 9 T cell receptor beta chains sequenced from one sample in a study of T cells in Graves' hyperthyroidism and ophthalmopathy. Amplified TCR beta CDR3 regions derived from RNA transcripts. With the HTBI primer set, the TCR CDR3 went through a first round of RT-PCR. MiXCR, run by TCRdb on the multiplex PCR reads, gives a single entry per CDR3 protein. Altogether hundreds of thousands of distinct CDR3 sequences are present, roughly 45% being singletons, with the ten largest covering 6.5% to 9%. Sequences were obtained from peripheral blood or thyroid tissue (not recorded which). The receptors originated from an adult man with Graves' disease, either hyperthyroidism or ophthalmopathy (not recorded which).

This chain links TRBV2 with TRBJ1-2, with no clear D. CDR1 is SNHLY and CDR2 is FYNNEI in the germline V gene. This CDR3 is built from 17 residues. With 0 bases removed from V and 5 bases from J, the gap between germline ends came to 19 bases. This CDR3 reads CASSEAIHPDVRYGYTF. The CDR3 DNA is TGTGCCAGCAGTGAAGCGATTCACCCAGACGTCCGATATGGCTACACCTTC.

The chain has TRBV15 and TRBJ1-1; the match to TRBD1 covers 8 bases. Germline assignment: CDR1 LNHNV and CDR2 YYDKDF (reference sequence). This CDR3 is built from 13 residues. J gave up 5 bases and V 8 bases, and 7 bases lay outside the gene matches. CDR3 protein: CATAQGGRTEAFF. For the CDR3, the DNA is TGTGCCACCGCACAGGGGGGAAGGACTGAAGCTTTCTTT.

V usage is TRBV7-9 and J usage is TRBJ2-5; possible D gene TRBD2, 6 bases. Germline V lookup: CDR1 SEHNR, CDR2 FQNEAQ (reference sequence). Trimming removed 6 bases from V and 1 base from J, with 15 bases in between. The CDR3 covers 15 residues. This CDR3 reads CASSRDGGSQETQYF. The CDR3 nucleotides read TGTGCCAGCAGTCGGGACGGGGGAAGCCAAGAGACCCAGTACTTC.

This clonotype has ten or more counts. This chain connects TRBV20-1 to TRBJ1-6, with 11 positions matching TRBD1. V was pared by 4 bases and J by 9 bases, with 2 bases of the junction left unmatched. The germline V gene has CDR1 DFQATT and CDR2 SNEGSKA (reference sequence). The CDR3 consists of 13 residues. The CDR3 DNA is TGCAGTGCTATTGGGACAGGGGGTTCACCCCTCCACTTT. Protein: CSAIGTGGSPLHF.

This clonotype was counted at least ten times. The CDR3 nucleotides are TGTGCCAGCGGGACGTATAGCAATCAGCCCCAGCATTTT. Translation: CASGTYSNQPQHF. The chain couples TRBV7-2 to TRBJ1-5; D perhaps matches TRBD1 (5 bases). V lost 8 bases and J 0 bases, leaving 8 bases between the germline ends. The CDR3 length is 13 residues. The germline V gene has CDR1 SGHTA and CDR2 FQGNSA.

Comments on this clonotype: This clone may be a read error of a much larger clone one base away. The CDR3 loop reads CAISESPTGRHGYTF. As DNA, the CDR3 is TGTGCCATCAGTGAGTCTCCGACAGGGCGGCATGGCTACACCTTC. The chain carries TRBV10-3 and TRBJ1-2; 7 nucleotides line up with TRBD1. The germline CDR1 and CDR2 sequences are ENHRY and SYGVKD. The CDR3 is made up of 15 amino acids. Losses at the gene ends were 0 bases for V and 6 bases for J; bases not matched to a gene: 7.

The V call is TRBV7-9, the J call TRBJ2-6; no definite D call. The CDR3 is 9 residues long. The germline gives CDR1 SEHNR, CDR2 FQNEAQ (reference sequence). Trimming shortened V by 6 bases and J by 18 bases, and 9 bases separated the two germline ends. CDR3 sequence: CASSSNRTF. CDR3 nucleotides: TGTGCCAGCAGTTCAAACCGGACTTTC.

This clonotype was seen ten or more times. This rearrangement joins TRBV7-2 to TRBJ1-5; 8 bases are shared with TRBD1. V was clipped by 0 bases and J by 5 bases; unmatched bases: 6. This CDR3 spans 16 amino acids. Germline V lookup: CDR1 SGHTA, CDR2 FQGNSA. The CDR3 DNA follows: TGTGCCAGCAGCTTAGCGTTGGACAGGGACCATCAGCCCCAGCATTTT. Translating it yields CASSLALDRDHQPQHF.

The table lists this clonotype with many counts. This chain connects TRBV7-9 to TRBJ1-3; 7 bases agree with TRBD1. This CDR3 is 14 amino acids long. The junction had 7 bases not matched to a gene; V was cut back by 5 bases and J by 6 bases. Germline CDR1 and CDR2: SEHNR and FQNEAQ (reference sequence). The CDR3 loop reads CASSLDRAANTIYF. The CDR3 DNA sequence: TGTGCCAGCAGCCTCGACAGGGCGGCAAACACCATATATTTT.